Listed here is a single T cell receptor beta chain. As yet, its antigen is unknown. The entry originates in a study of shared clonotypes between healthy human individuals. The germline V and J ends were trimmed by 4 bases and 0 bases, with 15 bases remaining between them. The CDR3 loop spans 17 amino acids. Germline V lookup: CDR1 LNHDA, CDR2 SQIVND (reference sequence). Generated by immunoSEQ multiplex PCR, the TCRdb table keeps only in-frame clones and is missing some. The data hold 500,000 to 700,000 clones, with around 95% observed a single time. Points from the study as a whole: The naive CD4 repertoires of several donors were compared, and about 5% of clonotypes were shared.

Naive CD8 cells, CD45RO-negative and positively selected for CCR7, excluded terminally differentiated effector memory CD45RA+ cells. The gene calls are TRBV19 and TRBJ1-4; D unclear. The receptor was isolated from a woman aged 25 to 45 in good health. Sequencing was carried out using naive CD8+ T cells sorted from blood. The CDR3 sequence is CASSKGRPSATNEKLFF. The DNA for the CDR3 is TGTGCCAGTAGTAAAGGGCGCCCATCAGCAACTAATGAAAAACTGTTTTTT.